The 3 T cell receptor beta chains below all came from one sample that was sequenced in a study of blood T cell repertoires in COVID-19. Assay used: immunoSEQ multiplex PCR; TCRdb lists only in-frame clones, some missing. In the table there are some 250,000 clones, over 80% of which are singletons. Specimen: peripheral blood. The receptors shown here come from a man between 25 and 39 years old who had recovered from COVID-19.

In DNA form, the CDR3 reads TGTGCCAGCGTCATCGGACAGGGGATTGGCGGGGAGCTGTTTTTT. It specifies CASVIGQGIGGELFF. This chain links TRBV6-5 with TRBJ2-2; 9 nucleotides agree with TRBD1. Germline V gene data show CDR1 as MNHEY and CDR2 as SVGAGI. With 8 bases clipped from V and 7 bases from J, the junction kept 11 bases outside the gene matches. The CDR3 contains 15 residues.

CDR3: CASSARQGGNEKLFF. As DNA, the CDR3 is TGTGCCAGCAGCGCGAGACAGGGCGGTAATGAAAAACTGTTTTTT. The chain links TRBV7-8 to TRBJ1-4; 7 bases agree with TRBD1. V was clipped by 5 bases and J by 4 bases; unmatched bases: 7. Germline V gene sequence: CDR1 SGHVS, CDR2 FQNEAQ. The CDR3 contains 15 residues. The full variable domain, with the rest looked up from reference TRBV7-8 and TRBJ1-4, is GAGVSQSPRYKVAKRGQDVALRCDPISGHVSLFWYQQALGQGPEFLTYFQNEAQLDKSGLPSDRFFAERPEGSVSTLKIQRTQQEDSAVYLCASSARQGGNEKLFFGSGTQLSVL.

CDR3 sequence (DNA): TGTGCCAGCAGCCCAACTCAGGAGTGGGACAGGGGGCCCCCCGAGCAGTACTTC. It codes for CASSPTQEWDRGPPEQYF. The chain is built from TRBV7-9 and TRBJ2-7, with TRBD1 identical over 12 bases. V shed 5 bases and J 6 bases; nucleotides not matched to a gene: 17. There are 18 residues in the CDR3. Per germline, CDR1 SEHNR and CDR2 FQNEAQ (reference sequence).